These 7 T cell receptor beta chains originate from one sample sequenced in a study of vaccination effects on CD4 cells after COVID-19. Some clones are missing from TCRdb's copy, which holds only in-frame ones; the method was immunoSEQ multiplex PCR. This sample has about 73,000 clones, with 73% found just once. A 10-day culture period preceded the isolation of CD4+ T cells. The vaccine given was either BNT162b2 or mRNA-1273, in two doses. No antigen has been assigned to these receptors. The starting material was CD4+ T cells from PBMCs cultured without peptide, obtained after COVID-19 vaccination. These receptors came from a human donor who received a COVID-19 vaccine.

The CDR3 DNA sequence: TGTGCCAGCAGCCAAGTCTATAGCGGCACCACAGATACGCAGTATTTT. Translated: CASSQVYSGTTDTQYF. This chain links TRBV3-1 (or the pseudogene TRBV3-2) with TRBJ2-3; D perhaps matches TRBD2 (6 bases). The germline CDR1 and CDR2 sequences are LGHDT and YNNKEL (reference sequence). Trimming shortened V by 1 base and J by 2 bases, and 13 bases separated the two germline ends. The CDR3 covers 16 residues.

This clone was picked up many times. This chain uses TRBV2 with TRBJ1-3; D perhaps matches TRBD1 (6 bases). The CDR3 has 16 amino acids. Germline assignment: CDR1 SNHLY and CDR2 FYNNEI. Trimming removed 4 bases at V and 4 bases at J, with 17 bases between. CDR3 DNA: TGTGCCAGCAGTGCCATGGGCGGGGGGCACGGAAACACCATATATTTT. Translation gives CASSAMGGGHGNTIYF.

The V gene is TRBV27, the J gene TRBJ2-1, with D possibly matching TRBD2 (7 bases). CDR3 length: 12 amino acids. V was cut by 5 bases and J by 16 bases, with 18 bases left in between. The germline V gene has CDR1 MNHEY and CDR2 SMNVEV (reference sequence). Here the CDR3 reads CASSGRAGAAFF. The CDR3, as DNA: TGTGCCAGCAGTGGTCGGGCGGGGGCCGCCTTCTTC.

This clone appeared a few times. The chain couples TRBV6-6 to TRBJ1-6; D uncertain. Trimming shortened V by 4 bases and J by 9 bases, and 7 bases separated the two germline ends. The CDR3 runs to 12 residues. Germline lookup yields CDR1 MNHNY and CDR2 SVGAGI (reference sequence). DNA of the CDR3: TGTGCCAGCAGTTCAACCGGTTCACCCCTCCACTTT. Translated: CASSSTGSPLHF.

V and J are TRBV5-1 and TRBJ2-3; the match to TRBD2 covers 7 bases. Germline lookup yields CDR1 SGHRS and CDR2 YFSETQ. The CDR3 is 16 amino acids. J gave up 0 bases and V 4 bases, and 8 bases lay outside the gene matches. The CDR3 nucleotides are TGCGCCAGCAGCCCCCAGACTAGCTTGAGCACAGATACGCAGTATTTT. As protein: CASSPQTSLSTDTQYF.

The chain uses TRBV7-9 and TRBJ2-2; tentatively, D is TRBD1 or TRBD2 (5 bases each). Trimming removed 3 bases from V and 2 bases from J, with 10 bases in between. The CDR3 spans 15 residues. CDR1 is SEHNR, CDR2 FQNEAQ, per germline (reference sequence). The CDR3: CASSLGTGNTGELFF. CDR3 nucleotide sequence: TGTGCCAGCAGCTTGGGGACGGGAAACACCGGGGAGCTGTTTTTT.

The J gene is TRBJ2-7, the V gene TRBV21-1; TRBD1, as called in the table, went unchecked against the DNA. TRBV21-1 represents a pseudogene. The CDR3 runs 14 residues. CDR3 DNA: TGTGCCAGCGGGAAGGGGGAAAGTTGTGACGAGCAGTACGTC. Its protein is CASGKGESCDEQYV.